This T cell receptor beta chain was identified during a study of OX40 agonist ivuxolimab in advanced cancers. Study summary: Three patients responded partially, comprising one with hepatocellular carcinoma and two with cutaneous melanoma.

The repertoire was sequenced with immunoSEQ multiplex PCR; TCRdb's copy has only in-frame clones and lacks some. The repertoire holds about 34,000 clones, with 92% as singletons. The TCR was taken from an adult with an advanced solid tumor such as melanoma, head and neck, liver or kidney cancer. The material sequenced was CD4+ or CD8+ T cells sorted from blood, taken in a trial of the OX40 agonist ivuxolimab.

The CDR3 DNA is TGTGCCAGCAGTTTATGGGACAGCCTCTATGGCTACACCTTC. It is translated as CASSLWDSLYGYTF. The chain employs TRBV28 and TRBJ1-2; D might be TRBD1 (6 bases). CDR1 and CDR2 from the germline V gene are MDHEN and SYDVKM. V shed 0 bases and J shed 4 bases, with 9 bases lying between them. CDR3 size: 14 residues.